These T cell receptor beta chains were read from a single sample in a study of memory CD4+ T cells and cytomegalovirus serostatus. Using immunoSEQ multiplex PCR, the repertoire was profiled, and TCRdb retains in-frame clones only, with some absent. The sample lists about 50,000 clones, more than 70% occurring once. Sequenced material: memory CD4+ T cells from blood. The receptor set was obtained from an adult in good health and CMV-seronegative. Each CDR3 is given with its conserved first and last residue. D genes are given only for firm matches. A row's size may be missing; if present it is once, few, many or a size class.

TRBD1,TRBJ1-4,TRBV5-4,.,TGTGCCAGCAGCTTATGGACAGGGGGCTCCACAACTAATGAAAAACTGTTTTTT,CASSLWTGGSTTNEKLFF
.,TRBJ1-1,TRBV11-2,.,TGTGCCAGCAGCTTAGTACAAGAGAACACTGAAGCTTTCTTT,CASSLVQENTEAFF
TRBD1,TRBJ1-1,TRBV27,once,TGTGCCAGCAGTTTATGGGTCCCGGGACAGGGGTTCGACACTGAAGCTTTCTTT,CASSLWVPGQGFDTEAFF
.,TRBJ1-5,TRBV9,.,TGTGCCAGCAGCGTAGAGGGGGGCTGGAATCAGCCCCAGCATTTT,CASSVEGGWNQPQHF
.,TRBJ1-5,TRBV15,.,TGTGCCACCAGCAGATGGGAAGGACAGATCAATCAGCCCCAGCATTTT,CATSRWEGQINQPQHF
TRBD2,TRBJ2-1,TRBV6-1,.,TGTGCCAGCAGAGCCGGGACTAGCGGACGCAATGAGCAGTTCTTC,CASRAGTSGRNEQFF
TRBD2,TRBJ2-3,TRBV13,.,TGTGCCAGCAGCTCCGGCCCGCGGGGGGGCCAGACAGATACGCAGTATTTT,CASSSGPRGGQTDTQYF
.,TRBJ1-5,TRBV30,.,TGTGCCTGGAGTGTAGACCGGGATCAGCCCCAGCATTTT,CAWSVDRDQPQHF
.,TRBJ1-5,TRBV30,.,TGTGCCTGGAGTGTATTTGGCCAGGGGAATCAGCCCCAGCATTTT,CAWSVFGQGNQPQHF
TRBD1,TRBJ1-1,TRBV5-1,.,TGCGCCAGCAGCTCGGGACAGGGGGCCCTGAACACTGAAGCTTTCTTT,CASSSGQGALNTEAFF
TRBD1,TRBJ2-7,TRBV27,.,TGTGCCAGCAGCTTGCCGACAGGGCGATCCTTTTACTTC,CASSLPTGRSFYF
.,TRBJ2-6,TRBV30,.,TGTGCCTGGAGTGCAGGGGATAACTCTGGGGCCAACGTCCTGACTTTC,CAWSAGDNSGANVLTF
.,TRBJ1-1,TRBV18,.,TGTGCCAGCTCACCAGAGGGGTTGAACACTGAAGCTTTCTTT,CASSPEGLNTEAFF
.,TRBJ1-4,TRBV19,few,TGTGCCAGTAGTATCGCAGGGGCACAGGTCGAACTGTTTTTT,CASSIAGAQVELFF
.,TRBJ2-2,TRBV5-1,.,TGCGCCAGCAGGCGGAACACCGGGGAGCTGTTTTTT,CASRRNTGELFF
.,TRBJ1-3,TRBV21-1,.,TGTGCCAGCAGCAAAAGAAATCCGGGGTATGGAAACACCATATATTTT,CASSKRNPGYGNTIYF
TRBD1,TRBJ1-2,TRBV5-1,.,TGCGCCAGCAGCTTGGTTACAGGGGGCACCTATGGCTACACCTTC,CASSLVTGGTYGYTF
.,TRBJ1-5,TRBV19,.,TGTGCCAGTAAGGCCGTCGGCAATCAGCCCCAGCATTTT,CASKAVGNQPQHF
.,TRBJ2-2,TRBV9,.,TGTGCCAGCAGCGTGGTCGGTGGGGCCGGGGAGCTGTTTTTT,CASSVVGGAGELFF
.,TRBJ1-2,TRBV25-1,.,TGTGCCAGCAGTGGAATCGGGCAGGGCGGCTATGGCTACACCTTC,CASSGIGQGGYGYTF
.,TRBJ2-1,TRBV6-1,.,TGTGCCAGCACACAGACTACCTACAATGAGCAGTTCTTC,CASTQTTYNEQFF
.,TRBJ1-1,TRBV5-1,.,TGCGCCAGCAGCCCGGCGACCTTGAACACTGAAGCTTTCTTT,CASSPATLNTEAFF
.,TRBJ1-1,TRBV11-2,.,TGTGCCAGCAGCTCGCAAAGACAGCCTAACACTGAAGCTTTCTTT,CASSSQRQPNTEAFF
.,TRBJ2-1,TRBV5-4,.,TGTGCCAGCAGCCCCGAGGGCGGGAAGGCCAATGAGCAGTTCTTC,CASSPEGGKANEQFF
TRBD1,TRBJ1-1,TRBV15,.,TGTGCCACCAGCAGAGTAGGGACAGGGAAAAGAGGTGCTGAAGCTTTCTTT,CATSRVGTGKRGAEAFF
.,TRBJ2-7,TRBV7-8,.,TGTGCCAGCAGTTGGGCTTTGGACCGCGGGTCCTACGAGCAGTACTTC,CASSWALDRGSYEQYF
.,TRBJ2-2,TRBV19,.,TGTGCCAGTAGTACCAACAGGGTGAGGACCGGGGAGCTGTTTTTT,CASSTNRVRTGELFF
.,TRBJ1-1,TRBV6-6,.,TGTGCCAGCAGTTACCAAAGAGCGTTAGTGGCTTTCTTT,CASSYQRALVAFF
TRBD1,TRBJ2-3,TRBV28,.,TGTGCCAGCAGGGGGCAGGGGGCGGATACGCAGTATTTT,CASRGQGADTQYF
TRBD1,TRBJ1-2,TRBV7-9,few,TGTGCCAGCAGCTCCACAAGGACAGGGAACTATGGCTACACCTTC,CASSSTRTGNYGYTF
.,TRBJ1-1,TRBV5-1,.,TGCGCCAGCAGCTTGGTAGGGGTCGCCACTGAAGCTTTCTTT,CASSLVGVATEAFF
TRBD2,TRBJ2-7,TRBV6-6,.,TGTGCCAGCAGCCGAACTAGCGGGGGGCCTCCCTACGAGCAGTACTTC,CASSRTSGGPPYEQYF
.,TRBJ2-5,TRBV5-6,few,TGTGCCAGCAGCTTGTACCAGGGAGAGACCCAGTACTTC,CASSLYQGETQYF
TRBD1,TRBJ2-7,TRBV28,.,TGTGCCAGCAGTTTCCAGGGGGCGGGCGACGAGCAGTACTTC,CASSFQGAGDEQYF
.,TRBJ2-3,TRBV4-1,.,TGCGCCAGCAGTCCCCAGGGTAGCTACGGCACAGATACGCAGTATTTT,CASSPQGSYGTDTQYF
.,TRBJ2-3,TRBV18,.,TGTGCCAGCTCCACATACACAGATACGCAGTATTTT,CASSTYTDTQYF
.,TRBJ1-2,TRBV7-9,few,TGTGCCAGCAGCTTTGAGGGGGGAGCTGGGGGCTACACCTTC,CASSFEGGAGGYTF
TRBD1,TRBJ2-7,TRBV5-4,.,TGTGCCAGCAGCTACCCGGGACAGGGTAAGGAGAGGCAGTACTTC,CASSYPGQGKERQYF
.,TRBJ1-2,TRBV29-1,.,TGCAGCGTTGATGTTCAGGGGAGGTACTATGGCTACACCTTC,CSVDVQGRYYGYTF
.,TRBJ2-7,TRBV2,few,TGTGCCAGCAGTAAAACAGGGTTCAACGAGCAGTACTTC,CASSKTGFNEQYF
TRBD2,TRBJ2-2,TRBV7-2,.,TGTGCCAGCAGCTTCAGCGGGGGGGCCACCGGGGAGCTGTTTTTT,CASSFSGGATGELFF
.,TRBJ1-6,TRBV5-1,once,TGCGCCAGCAGCTTTAGGGGAACGGATTATAATTCACCCCTCCACTTT,CASSFRGTDYNSPLHF
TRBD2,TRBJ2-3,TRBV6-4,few,TGTGCCAGCAGTCCTAAAGGACTAGCGGGAAAGAGCACAGATACGCAGTATTTT,CASSPKGLAGKSTDTQYF
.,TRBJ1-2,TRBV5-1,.,TGCGCCAGCAGGCGAAACAGGGAGTCTAACTATGGCTACACCTTC,CASRRNRESNYGYTF
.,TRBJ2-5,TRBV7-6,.,TGTGCCAGCAGCTTATCCTTCACCGGCGGTGTAAGACAGACCCAGTACTTC,CASSLSFTGGVRQTQYF
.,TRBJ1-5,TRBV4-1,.,TGCGCCAGCAGCCAAGAACGGAATGGGGCGGCTCAGCCCCAGCATTTT,CASSQERNGAAQPQHF
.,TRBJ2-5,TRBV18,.,TGTGCCAGCTCACTCTCAGGGGTACAAGAGACCCAGTACTTC,CASSLSGVQETQYF
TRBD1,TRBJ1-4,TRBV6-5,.,TGTGCCAGCAGTTCTGGACAGGTTGATGAAAAACTGTTTTTT,CASSSGQVDEKLFF
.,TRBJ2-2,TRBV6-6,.,TGTGCCAGCAAAGTCAGAAGAAACACCGGGGAGCTGTTTTTT,CASKVRRNTGELFF
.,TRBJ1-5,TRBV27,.,TGTGCCAGCAGACGACAGTATAGCAATCAGCCCCAGCATTTT,CASRRQYSNQPQHF
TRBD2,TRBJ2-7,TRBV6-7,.,TGTGCCAGCAGTTACACCGGGACTAGCGGGAGGATCTCCTACGAGCAGTACTTC,CASSYTGTSGRISYEQYF
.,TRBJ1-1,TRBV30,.,TGTGCCTTCGGACCTCGTGGGACTAACACTGAAGCTTTCTTT,CAFGPRGTNTEAFF
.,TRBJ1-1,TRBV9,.,TGTGCCAGCAGCGTAGGCGGAGGCGTGAACACTGAAGCTTTCTTT,CASSVGGGVNTEAFF
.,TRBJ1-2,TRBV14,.,TGTGCCAGCAGCCAGGGGGGCAACTATGGCTACACCTTC,CASSQGGNYGYTF
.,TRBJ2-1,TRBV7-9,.,TGTGCCAGCAGCTTAGGAGGTGGGTACAATGAGCAGTTCTTC,CASSLGGGYNEQFF
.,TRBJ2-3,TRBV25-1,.,TGTGCCAGCAGCCACGATGGGGGCGAGGGGGGGACAGATACGCAGTATTTT,CASSHDGGEGGTDTQYF
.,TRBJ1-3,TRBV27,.,TGTGCCAGCAGTTTTTACGGGGGAAACACCATATATTTT,CASSFYGGNTIYF